Described below is a single T cell receptor beta chain sequence and its context. This sequence may be a read error, since a much larger clone differs from it by one base. Time point defined: healthy volunteer bleed at 6 weeks. Sequencing started from total RNA isolated from unfractionated whole blood. One entry per CDR3 protein results from TCRdb running MiXCR on the RACE reads. The sample has about 80,000 distinct CDR3 sequences, around 9.3% seen once; the top ten hold about 1.5%. The entry originates in a study of human T cells and chemical hapten exposure. Sequencing was performed on whole blood. The clonotype originates from a female donor in good health. Some clones in this sample may be carry-over from other donors' samples.

CDR3 sequence (DNA): TGTGCCAGCAGCTACGAGAGGGTCGGAGGAAACATTCAGTACTTC. Translating gives CASSYERVGGNIQYF. This chain connects TRBV7-2 to TRBJ2-4, with D possibly being TRBD2 (5 bases). The CDR3 loop spans 15 amino acids. The V gene lost 4 bases and the J gene lost 6 bases, with 16 bases spanning the gap. The germline gives CDR1 SGHTA, CDR2 FQGNSA.